The clone carrying this T cell receptor (beta chain) came up once. The sample belongs to a study of brain metastases from non-small cell lung cancer. The repertoire was sequenced with immunoSEQ multiplex PCR; TCRdb's copy has only in-frame clones and lacks some. The repertoire holds about 320 clones, with around 94% as singletons. From germline, CDR1 is LGHNA and CDR2 YNFKEQ. The J segment lost 5 bases and the V segment lost 6 bases, leaving 22 bases of the junction unmatched. The CDR3 covers 19 residues. The receptor was isolated from a donor at least 40 years old with non-small cell lung cancer. Sequenced sample: primary lung tumor tissue. V and J are TRBV4-2 and TRBJ2-7, with 10 bases aligning to TRBD2. The CDR3 region is CASRLSSSSGSLDTHEQYF. In DNA form, the CDR3 reads TGTGCCAGCAGGCTCTCGTCGTCTAGCGGGAGTCTGGATACCCACGAGCAGTACTTC.